The rows below give T cell receptor beta chains drawn from one sample of a study of CD8 T cells in Susac syndrome. TCRdb redid the calling of the immunoSEQ multiplex PCR reads with MiXCR, one entry per CDR3 protein. The sample has around 95,000 distinct CDR3 sequences; 95% are singletons. Input material: CD8+ T cells from PBMCs. The receptors shown here come from a human donor with Susac syndrome. Each CDR3 is given with its conserved first and last residue. A D gene is named only where the DNA matches it firmly. Size is omitted from some rows. Given values are once, few, many or a class for expanded clones.

>TRBJ2-7|NA|NA|TRBV11-2
TGTGCCAGCAGCTTAGATCCCCGGACGGTCTACGAGCAGTACTTC
CASSLDPRTVYEQYF
>TRBJ2-7|once|NA|TRBV29-1
TGCAGCGTTGAAGCGGGGGAGACAGGGACTACCTACGAGCAGTACTTC
CSVEAGETGTTYEQYF
>TRBJ2-6|NA|NA|TRBV3-1
TGTGCCAGCAGCCAATTACTTCCAGGCGCCTCTGGGGCCAACGTCCTGACTTTC
CASSQLLPGASGANVLTF
>TRBJ1-2|NA|NA|TRBV15
TGTGCCACCAGCAGAGATAGAGGAGACTATGGCTACACCTTC
CATSRDRGDYGYTF
>TRBJ2-5|NA|NA|TRBV29-1
TGCAGCGTTGAGCCGACCCAAGAGACCCAGTACTTC
CSVEPTQETQYF
>TRBJ2-5|NA|NA|TRBV29-1
TGCAGCGCACTCACGGAGGGGAATAAAGAGACCCAGTACTTC
CSALTEGNKETQYF
>TRBJ1-5|NA|NA|TRBV15
TGTGCCACCAGCACAGGGGTTCTCAATCAGCCCCAGCATTTT
CATSTGVLNQPQHF
>TRBJ2-3|once|TRBD2|TRBV9
TGTGCCAGCAGCGTATATGGGACTAGTGGAGATACGCAGTATTTT
CASSVYGTSGDTQYF
>TRBJ2-7|NA|TRBD2|TRBV24-1
TGTGCCACCAGTGACCCGACTAGCCGCGAGCAGTACTTC
CATSDPTSREQYF
>TRBJ1-1|NA|NA|TRBV9
TGTGCCAGCAACGAGTGGGGGTCGAACACTGAAGCTTTCTTT
CASNEWGSNTEAFF
>TRBJ2-3|once|TRBD2|TRBV12-3/TRBV12-4
TGTGCCAGCAGAACTAGCGGGAGGGAGGGCACAGATACGCAGTATTTT
CASRTSGREGTDTQYF
>TRBJ2-3|NA|NA|TRBV28
TGTGCCAGCAGAGGGAAAGGAGATACGCAGTATTTT
CASRGKGDTQYF
>TRBJ2-1|NA|TRBD1|TRBV12-5
TGTGCTAGTGGTCCCCGGACAGGGGAATTCTACAATGAGCAGTTCTTC
CASGPRTGEFYNEQFF
>TRBJ2-3|NA|TRBD1|TRBV13
TGTGCCAGCAGTCGTACCAACTTCCGGGACAGTAGCACAGATACGCAGTATTTT
CASSRTNFRDSSTDTQYF
>TRBJ1-3|NA|NA|TRBV3-1
TGTGCCAGCAGCCAAGATGTGGGGGAGTCCGGAAACACCATATATTTT
CASSQDVGESGNTIYF
>TRBJ2-1|NA|TRBD2|TRBV9
TGTGCCAGCAGCGCCGGGGGGGCCGTTAGTGAGCAGTTCTTC
CASSAGGAVSEQFF
>TRBJ1-4|NA|NA|TRBV29-1
TGCAGCGTTGATACGGGAAAACTGTTTTTT
CSVDTGKLFF
>TRBJ2-7|few|NA|TRBV5-1
TGCGCCAGCGGAGTCGACAGAGCCTACGAGCAGTACTTC
CASGVDRAYEQYF
>TRBJ2-1|NA|TRBD2|TRBV6-4
TGTGCCAGCAGTTCGATAGCGGGGGAGTACAATGAGCAGTTCTTC
CASSSIAGEYNEQFF
>TRBJ2-7|NA|NA|TRBV29-1
TGCAGCGTTGAACTTAAGCCCCGCGAGCAGTACTTC
CSVELKPREQYF
>TRBJ2-7|NA|TRBD2|TRBV12-3/TRBV12-4
TGTGCCAGCAGTTCCGGGGGGTCCTACGAGCAGTACTTC
CASSSGGSYEQYF
>TRBJ2-6|NA|NA|TRBV11-1
TGTGCCAGCAGCTTAGCGAAAGACCGGGGGTATTGGTCTGGGGCCAACGTCCTGACTTTC
CASSLAKDRGYWSGANVLTF
>TRBJ2-1|NA|NA|TRBV13
TGTGCCAGCAGCCCGCTCGAGTCGGGTGAGCAGTTCTTC
CASSPLESGEQFF
>TRBJ2-7|NA|NA|TRBV20-1
TGCAGTGCCCCGGACGAGTACTACGAGCAGTACTTC
CSAPDEYYEQYF
>TRBJ1-1|NA|NA|TRBV13
TGTGCCAGCAACGGGGCGGGGGCGAACACTGAAGCTTTCTTT
CASNGAGANTEAFF
>TRBJ2-7|NA|NA|TRBV13
TGTGCCAGCAGCCAGGGGGGCCTCGAATACTCCTACGAGCAGTACTTC
CASSQGGLEYSYEQYF
>TRBJ2-1|NA|TRBD2|TRBV18
TGTGCCAGCTCACCAGAGCTAGCGGGCAACAATGAGCAGTTCTTC
CASSPELAGNNEQFF
>TRBJ2-1|few|TRBD2|TRBV9
TGTGCCAGCAGCGTCGACGGCGGGGGGAACAATGAGCAGTTCTTC
CASSVDGGGNNEQFF
>TRBJ2-5|NA|NA|TRBV3-1
TGTGCCAGCAGCCAAGTCTCCGAGACCCAGTACTTC
CASSQVSETQYF
>TRBJ1-2|NA|TRBD1|TRBV6-5
TGTGCCACCACAGGGGCGGATGGCTACACCTTC
CATTGADGYTF
>TRBJ2-7|NA|NA|TRBV25-1
TGTGCCAGCAGTGATGTCCGGCAGTACTTC
CASSDVRQYF
>TRBJ2-1|NA|NA|TRBV7-2
TGTGCCAGCAGCTTAATGACAGGAAACAATGAGCAGTTCTTC
CASSLMTGNNEQFF
>TRBJ2-1|once|NA|TRBV4-1
TGCGCCAGCAGCCAATCTCCGGGCAGAAACCTAAACAATGAGCAGTTCTTC
CASSQSPGRNLNNEQFF
>TRBJ1-1|NA|NA|TRBV28
TGTGCCAGCAGTTTATGGGGGGGTGGCACTGAAGCTTTCTTT
CASSLWGGGTEAFF
>TRBJ2-3|NA|TRBD2|TRBV4-1
TGCGCCAGCAGCTCTCTAGCGGGGGGGCTTCAAGATACGCAGTATTTT
CASSSLAGGLQDTQYF
>TRBJ1-1|NA|NA|TRBV4-1
TGCGCCAGCAGCCAAGATAAAGTTGAAGATGAAGCTTTCTTT
CASSQDKVEDEAFF
>TRBJ2-7|once|NA|TRBV5-4
TGTGCCAGCAGCTTGGACCTAGCCGACCTACGGCAGTACTTC
CASSLDLADLRQYF
>TRBJ2-6|NA|NA|TRBV28
TGTGCCAGCAGTCATACCCTATACTCTGGGGCCAACGTCCTGACTTTC
CASSHTLYSGANVLTF
>TRBJ2-2|NA|TRBD2|TRBV20-1
TGCAGTGCTAGCCTAGAGTGGGAGGGCGGGGAGCTGTTTTTT
CSASLEWEGGELFF
>TRBJ1-2|NA|NA|TRBV29-1
TGCAGCGTCAAAGGGGAGACTAACTATGGCTACACCTTC
CSVKGETNYGYTF
>TRBJ2-1|once|NA|TRBV5-1
TGCGCCAGCAGCTTGGCGTGGGAATTACGCAATGAGCAGTTCTTC
CASSLAWELRNEQFF
>TRBJ1-2|NA|NA|TRBV13
TGTGCTGCCCGGCTTAGGGGAAGGGGCTATGGCTACACCTTC
CAARLRGRGYGYTF
>TRBJ1-3|NA|TRBD1|TRBV7-3
TGTGCCAGCAGCGACGACAGGGCTGGAAACACCATATATTTT
CASSDDRAGNTIYF
>TRBJ2-5|NA|TRBD2|TRBV12-3/TRBV12-4
TGTGCCAGCTCCCTAGGGCGGGGAGGGGAGACCCAGTACTTC
CASSLGRGGETQYF
>TRBJ2-3|NA|NA|TRBV12-3/TRBV12-4
TGTGCCACCGGCCGAGGACCCACAGCAGATACGCAGTATTTT
CATGRGPTADTQYF
>TRBJ2-3|NA|NA|TRBV20-1
TGCAGTGCTAGAGATTGGAGCAGGGGGGCAGATACGCAGTATTTT
CSARDWSRGADTQYF